This T cell receptor beta chain came from a study of Graves' ophthalmopathy and Graves' hyperthyroidism. General study results and limits: Sensitivity reached 87.88% and specificity approximately 81% for a 13-signature model separating ophthalmopathy from stable hyperthyroidism.

This clonotype has a count of ten or more. No antigen is known for it. RNA transcripts were the template, and TCR beta CDR3 regions were amplified from them. First-round RT-PCR relied on HTBI primers, and a second-round multiplex PCR came next. TCRdb passed the multiplex PCR reads through MiXCR, listing each CDR3 protein once. Here the sample spans 350,000 to 400,000 distinct CDR3 sequences, roughly 14% being singletons. Stable hyperthyroidism referred to disease that showed no ophthalmopathy within 18 months of follow-up. Patients were excluded if they had other autoimmune diseases or uncontrolled infections, and likewise if pregnancy or lactation applied. PBMCs originated in 8.5 to 10 ml of fresh peripheral blood. Germline-derived CDR1 and CDR2 are MNHEY and SVGEGT. This CDR3 has 11 residues. V was trimmed by 3 bases and J by 14 bases, leaving 13 bases between them.

The sample taken for sequencing was peripheral blood. The chain uses TRBV6-2 or TRBV6-3 and TRBJ2-5; a weak D match, TRBD2 (6 bases). This clonotype was obtained from a woman younger than 35 with stable Graves' hyperthyroidism. As DNA, the CDR3 is TGTGCCAGCAGTTATTCGGGACTCCAATACTTC. The encoded protein is CASSYSGLQYF.